This T cell receptor (beta chain) was sequenced in a study of T cells in narcolepsy. Trimming removed 1 base at V and 4 bases at J, with 8 bases between. This CDR3 comprises 15 residues. Germline V gene data show CDR1 as LNHDA and CDR2 as SQIVND (reference sequence). Sequencing was performed with immunoSEQ multiplex PCR; in TCRdb, only in-frame clones are kept and a portion is missing. The sample consists of 25,000 to 35,000 clones, 90% of them appearing once. Comments on this clone: The antigen remains undetermined.

Whole-study findings and limits: Autoreactive clonotypes reportedly recurred in blood of same and different patients, not controls.

The source of this sequence is a human donor with narcolepsy. Sample: CD45RA- memory CD4+ T cells from PBMCs. The genes are TRBV19 and TRBJ2-6; D is possibly TRBD2 (5 bases). The CDR3: CASSIVSAGANVLTF. The CDR3 DNA sequence: TGTGCCAGTAGTATAGTTAGCGCCGGGGCCAACGTCCTGACTTTC. Full variable domain (outside the CDR3, taken from reference TRBV19 and TRBJ2-6): DGGITQSPKYLFRKEGQNVTLSCEQNLNHDAMYWYRQDPGQGLRLIYYSQIVNDFQKGDIAEGYSVSREKKESFPLTVTSAQKNPTAFYLCASSIVSAGANVLTFGAGSRLTVL.